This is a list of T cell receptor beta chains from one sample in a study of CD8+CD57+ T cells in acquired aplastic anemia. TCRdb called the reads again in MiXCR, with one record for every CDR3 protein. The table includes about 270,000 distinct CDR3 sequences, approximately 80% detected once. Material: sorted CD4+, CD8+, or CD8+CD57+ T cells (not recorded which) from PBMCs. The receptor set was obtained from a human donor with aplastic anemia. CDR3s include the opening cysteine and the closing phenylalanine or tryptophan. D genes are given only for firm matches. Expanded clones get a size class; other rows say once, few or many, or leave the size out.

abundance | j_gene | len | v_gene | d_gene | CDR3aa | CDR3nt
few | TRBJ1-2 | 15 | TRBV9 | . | CASGGAGNIQYFYTF | TGTGCCAGCGGAGGAGCTGGGAACATTCAGTACTTCTACACCTTC
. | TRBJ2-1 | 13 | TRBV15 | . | CATSRDRGDEKFF | TGTGCCACCAGCAGAGACAGGGGGGATGAGAAGTTCTTC
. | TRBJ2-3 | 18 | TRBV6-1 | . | CASSERWTDDPSTDTQYF | TGTGCCAGCAGTGAAAGATGGACAGATGACCCTAGCACAGATACGCAGTATTTT
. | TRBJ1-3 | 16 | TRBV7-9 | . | CASSQSGGTGGNTIYF | TGTGCCAGCAGCCAAAGTGGGGGCACGGGCGGAAACACCATATATTTT
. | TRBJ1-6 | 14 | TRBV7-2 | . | CASGSERGNYHRHF | TGTGCCAGCGGTTCAGAAAGGGGCAATTACCACCGCCACTTT
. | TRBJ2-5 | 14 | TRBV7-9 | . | CATSWGPGQESQDF | TGTGCCACCAGCTGGGGGCCCGGCCAAGAGTCCCAGGACTTC
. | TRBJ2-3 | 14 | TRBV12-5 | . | CASGLPHGADTQYF | TGTGCTAGTGGTTTGCCGCATGGGGCCGATACGCAGTATTTT
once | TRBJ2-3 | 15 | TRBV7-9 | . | CASSLAGRCGAKHYF | TGTGCCAGCAGCTTAGCGGGTCGCTGCGGGGCTAAGCACTATTTT
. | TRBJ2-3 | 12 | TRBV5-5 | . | CASSVEWDTQYF | TGTGCCAGCAGCGTGGAGTGGGATACGCAGTATTTT
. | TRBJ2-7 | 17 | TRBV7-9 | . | CASSFGGRGWGGYEQYF | TGTGCCAGCAGCTTCGGTGGCAGGGGGTGGGGAGGCTACGAGCAGTACTTC
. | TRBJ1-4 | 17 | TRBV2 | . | CASSESSGEQINETLFF | TGTGCCAGCAGTGAGTCTTCCGGAGAACAAATTAATGAAACTCTGTTTTTT
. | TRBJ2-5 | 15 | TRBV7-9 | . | CASSSSHGTKVTQYF | TGTGCCAGCAGCTCCTCCCATGGGACGAAAGTGACCCAGTACTTC
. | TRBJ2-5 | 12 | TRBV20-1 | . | CSASSKGGTQYF | TGCAGTGCCAGCAGCAAGGGGGGGACCCAGTACTTC
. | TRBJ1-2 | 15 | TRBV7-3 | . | CASSLTGGAEDESTF | TGTGCCAGCAGCTTGACAGGCGGAGCCGAAGATGAATCCACCTTC
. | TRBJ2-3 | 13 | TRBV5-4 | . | CASSVVPADTQYF | TGTGCCAGCAGCGTAGTACCCGCAGATACGCAGTATTTT
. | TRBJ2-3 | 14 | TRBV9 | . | CASGVAGNIHTYYF | TGTGCCAGCGGAGTAGCTGGAAACATTCATACGTACTATTTT
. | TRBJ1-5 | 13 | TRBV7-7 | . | CASSESSAKPQHF | TGTGCTAGCAGCGAGAGTAGCGCTAAGCCCCAGCATTTT
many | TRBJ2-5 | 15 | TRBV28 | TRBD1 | CASRENRGSQETQYF | TGTGCCAGCAGAGAAAACAGGGGGTCCCAAGAGACCCAGTACTTC
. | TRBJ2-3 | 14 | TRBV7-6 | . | CASSLGSYNSPHHF | TGTGCCAGCAGCTTGGGGTCCTATAATTCACCCCACCACTTT
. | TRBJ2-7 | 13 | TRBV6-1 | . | CASREGQFYEQYF | TGTGCCAGCAGGGAAGGACAGTTCTACGAGCAGTACTTC
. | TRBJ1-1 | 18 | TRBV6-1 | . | CASKRPRGHTVSRTEAFF | TGTGCCAGCAAGAGGCCTCGTGGGCACACAGTTTCGAGGACTGAAGCTTTCTTT
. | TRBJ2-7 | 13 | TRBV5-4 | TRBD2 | CASSFTSVDEQYF | TGTGCCAGCAGCTTTACTAGCGTGGACGAGCAGTACTTC
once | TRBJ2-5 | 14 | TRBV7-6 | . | CAYGLADETEATHF | TGTGCCTACGGCTTAGCCGACGAGACAGAAGCCACGCACTTC
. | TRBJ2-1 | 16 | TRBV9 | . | CASSPWGGRANVQQFF | TGTGCCAGCAGCCCCTGGGGCGGAAGGGCCAACGTCCAGCAGTTCTTC
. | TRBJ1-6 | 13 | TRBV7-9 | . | CASSRIPDSPLHF | TGTGCCAGCAGCCGTATTCCTGATTCACCCCTCCACTTT
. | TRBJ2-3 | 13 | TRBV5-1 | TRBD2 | CASSFTSAIRQYF | TGTGCCAGCAGCTTTACTAGCGCAATTAGGCAGTATTTT
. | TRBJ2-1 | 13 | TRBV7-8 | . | CASSLAGVHDPLF | TGTGCCAGCAGCTTAGCGGGGGTCCACGATCCGCTCTTC
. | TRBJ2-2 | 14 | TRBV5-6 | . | CASSLPRGSGELFF | TGTGCCAGCAGCCTGCCGAGGGGGAGCGGGGAGCTGTTTTTT
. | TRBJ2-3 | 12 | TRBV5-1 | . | CASSDYSVNTYF | TGCGCCAGCAGCGATTACAGCGTCAACACGTATTTT
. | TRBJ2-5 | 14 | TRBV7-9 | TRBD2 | CATSSGSEGGTQEF | TGTGCCACCAGCAGTGGCAGCGAGGGAGGGACCCAGGAGTTC
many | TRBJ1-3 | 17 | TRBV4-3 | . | CASSQDSLVKSGNTIYF | TGCGCCAGCAGCCAAGACTCCCTTGTTAAATCTGGAAACACCATATATTTT
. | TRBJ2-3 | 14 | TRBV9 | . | CASSLGSGPQSLYF | TGTGCCAGCAGCTTAGGGTCAGGTCCCCAGTCGCTGTATTTT
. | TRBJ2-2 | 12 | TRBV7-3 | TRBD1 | CASSVQGRELFF | TGTGCCAGCAGCGTACAGGGGCGGGAGCTGTTTTTT
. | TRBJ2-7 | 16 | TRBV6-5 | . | CASSYSRIAASYEQYF | TGTGCCAGCAGTTACTCGAGGATAGCGGCCTCCTACGAGCAGTACTTC
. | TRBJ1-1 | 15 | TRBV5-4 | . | CASSPTGPGNTEAFF | TGTGCCAGCAGCCCCACAGGGCCAGGGAACACTGAAGCTTTCTTT
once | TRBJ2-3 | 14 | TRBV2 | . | CASRVGGRATTQFF | TGCGCCAGCAGGGTAGGGGGAAGAGCCACGACGCAGTTTTTT
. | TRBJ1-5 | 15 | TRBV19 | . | CASSGGRGRNQPQHF | TGTGCCAGTAGTGGGGGGCGGGGTCGCAATCAGCCCCAGCATTTT
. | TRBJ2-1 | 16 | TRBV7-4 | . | CASSSRIRGGAVEQFF | TGTGCCAGCAGCTCACGCATTAGGGGGGGAGCAGTTGAGCAGTTCTTC
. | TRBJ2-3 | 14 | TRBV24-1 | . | CATSEPRSTDTQYF | TGTGCCACCAGTGAGCCGAGGAGCACAGATACGCAGTATTTT
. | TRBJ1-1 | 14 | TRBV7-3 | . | CASSLVQNSPLHFF | TGTGCCAGCAGCTTAGTGCAGAATTCACCCCTCCACTTTTTT
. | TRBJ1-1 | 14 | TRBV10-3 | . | CAIRDSNMNTEAFF | TGTGCCATCAGGGACAGTAACATGAACACTGAAGCTTTCTTT
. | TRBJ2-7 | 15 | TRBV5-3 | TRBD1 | CAVKPRGGRDNEQYF | TGTGCCGTTAAACCACGAGGGGGCAGGGACAACGAGCAGTACTTC
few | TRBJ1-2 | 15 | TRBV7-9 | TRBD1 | CAGQGARETQYFWTF | TGTGCCGGACAGGGGGCTAGGGAGACCCAGTACTTCTGGACCTTC
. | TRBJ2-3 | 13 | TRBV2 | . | CGGGDGGSDTQYF | TGTGGTGGCGGGGACGGAGGGTCAGATACGCAGTATTTT
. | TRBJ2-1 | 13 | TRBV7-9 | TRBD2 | CASSFGGVELQFF | TGTGCCAGCAGCTTTGGGGGGGTGGAGCTGCAGTTTTTC
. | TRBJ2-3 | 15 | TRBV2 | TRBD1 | CASSVASGGQATQFF | TGTGCCAGCAGTGTAGCCTCTGGCGGACAGGCTACGCAGTTTTTT
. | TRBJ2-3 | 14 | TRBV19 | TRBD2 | CASSLAGGSYNQQF | TGTGCCAGCAGCTTAGCGGGGGGATCCTACAATCAGCAGTTT
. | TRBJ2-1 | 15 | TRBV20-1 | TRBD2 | CSASSLAGGSSEQFF | TGCAGTGCCAGCAGTCTAGCGGGGGGATCTTCTGAGCAGTTCTTC
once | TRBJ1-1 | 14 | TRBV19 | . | CASSADSGATEAFF | TGTGCCAGTAGTGCGGATTCGGGGGCCACTGAAGCTTTCTTT
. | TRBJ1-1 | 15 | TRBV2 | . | CASSGRAGANTEAFF | TGTGCCAGCAGTGGGCGTGCAGGTGCGAACACTGAAGCTTTCTTT
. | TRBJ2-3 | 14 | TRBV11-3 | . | CASSLDLRGNTQYF | TGTGCCAGCAGCTTAGATCTGAGAGGGAACACGCAGTATTTT
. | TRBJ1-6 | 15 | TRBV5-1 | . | CASSLEGGLNSPLHF | TGCGCCAGCAGCTTGGAGGGGGGTTTAAATTCACCCCTCCACTTT
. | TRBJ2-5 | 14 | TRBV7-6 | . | CASSLANGTKNTHF | TGTGCCAGCAGCTTAGCCAACGGGACAAAAAACACGCACTTC
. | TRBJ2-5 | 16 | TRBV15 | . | CATSRELDNEQETQYF | TGTGCCACCAGCAGAGAACTAGACAATGAGCAAGAGACCCAGTACTTC
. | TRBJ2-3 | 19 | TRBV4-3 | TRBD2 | CASSQDLLAGGYGTDTQYF | TGCGCCAGCAGCCAAGATCTACTAGCGGGGGGATACGGGACAGATACGCAGTATTTT
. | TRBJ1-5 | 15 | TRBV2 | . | CASSPTSYSNQPQHF | TGTGCCAGCAGTCCGACGTCGTATAGCAATCAGCCCCAGCATTTT
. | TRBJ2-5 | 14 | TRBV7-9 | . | CASEGATEQETQYF | TGTGCCTCCGAGGGAGCGACCGAGCAAGAGACCCAGTACTTC